This record looks at one TCR beta chain sequence and its context. Its antigen is unknown. TCRdb keeps only in-frame clones here, not all; method: immunoSEQ multiplex PCR. This table holds 150,000 to 160,000 clones, 86% found once. This CDR3 contains 14 residues. Germline-derived CDR1 and CDR2 are MNHEY and SVGAGI. V lost 6 bases and J lost 0; bases outside the gene matches: 5. The data originate from a study of cytomegalovirus exposure and HLA in healthy donors. Study findings and constraints: The listing of roughly 160 TCR beta chains classed them as cytomegalovirus-associated.

This TCR derives from a man aged 18 to 30 in good health and CMV-seropositive. V is TRBV6-5 and J is TRBJ2-7; 7 bases match TRBD2. Sequenced sample: PBMCs. In DNA, the CDR3 is TGTGCCAGCAGCCGACTAGCTAACTCCTACGAGCAGTACTTC. It translates to CASSRLANSYEQYF.